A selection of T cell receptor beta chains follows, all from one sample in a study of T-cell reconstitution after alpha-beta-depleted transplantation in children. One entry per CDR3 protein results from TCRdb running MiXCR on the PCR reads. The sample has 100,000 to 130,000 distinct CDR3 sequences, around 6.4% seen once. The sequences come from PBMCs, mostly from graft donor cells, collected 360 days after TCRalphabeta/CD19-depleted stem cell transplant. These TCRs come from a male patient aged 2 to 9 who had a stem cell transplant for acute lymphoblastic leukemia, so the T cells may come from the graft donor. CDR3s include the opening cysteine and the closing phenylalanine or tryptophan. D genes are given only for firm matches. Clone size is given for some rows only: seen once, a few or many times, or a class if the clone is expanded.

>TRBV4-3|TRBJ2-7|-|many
CASSHLTSYEQYF
TGCGCCAGCAGCCACCTCACTAGCTACGAGCAGTACTTC
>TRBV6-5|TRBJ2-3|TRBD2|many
CASSYRLAGDTQYF
TGTGCCAGCAGTTACCGACTAGCGGGAGATACGCAGTATTTT
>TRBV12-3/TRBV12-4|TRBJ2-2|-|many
CASPLEGPNTGELFF
TGTGCCAGCCCTCTAGAAGGGCCGAACACCGGGGAGCTGTTTTTT
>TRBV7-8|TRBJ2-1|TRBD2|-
CATLREGQSYNEQFF
TGTGCCACTCTTCGGGAGGGCCAGTCCTACAATGAGCAGTTCTTC
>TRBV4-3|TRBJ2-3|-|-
CASSQGAGTGWTDTQYF
TGCGCCAGCAGCCAAGGGGCAGGTACTGGTTGGACAGATACGCAGTATTTT
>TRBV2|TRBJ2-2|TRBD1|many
CASEDRGYTGELFF
TGTGCCAGCGAGGACAGGGGATACACCGGGGAGCTGTTTTTT
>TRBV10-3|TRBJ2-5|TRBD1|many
CAISESRTGRETQYF
TGTGCCATCAGTGAGTCAAGGACAGGGAGAGAGACCCAGTACTTC
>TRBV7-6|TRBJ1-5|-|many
CASSPGFSNQPQHF
TGTGCCAGCAGCCCCGGATTTAGCAATCAGCCCCAGCATTTT
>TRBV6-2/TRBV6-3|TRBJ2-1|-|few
CASSNGGPGGEQFF
TGTGCCAGCAGCAACGGGGGGCCTGGGGGTGAGCAGTTCTTC
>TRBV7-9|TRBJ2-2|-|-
CASSFQGLHTGELFF
TGTGCCAGCAGCTTCCAGGGGCTTCACACCGGGGAGCTGTTTTTT
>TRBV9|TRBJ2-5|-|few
CASSEGRWETQYF
TGTGCCAGCAGCGAGGGGAGGTGGGAGACCCAGTACTTC
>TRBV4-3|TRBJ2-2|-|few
CASSQGVWGRLKGELFF
TGCGCCAGCAGCCAAGGTGTCTGGGGGCGTTTGAAAGGGGAGCTGTTTTTT
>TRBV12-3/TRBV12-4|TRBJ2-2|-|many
CASSLKGVTGELFF
TGTGCCAGCAGTTTAAAAGGGGTAACCGGGGAGCTGTTTTTT
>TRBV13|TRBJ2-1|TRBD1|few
CASSQGQPGEQFF
TGTGCCAGCAGCCAGGGACAGCCTGGTGAGCAGTTCTTC
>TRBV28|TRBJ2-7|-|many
CASSQLVGSYEQYF
TGTGCCAGCAGCCAGCTGGTCGGCTCCTACGAGCAGTACTTC
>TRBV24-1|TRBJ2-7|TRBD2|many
CATAGAGYEQYF
TGTGCCACCGCGGGAGCCGGCTACGAGCAGTACTTC
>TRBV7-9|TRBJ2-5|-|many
CASTYRRPQETQYF
TGTGCCAGCACCTATCGAAGGCCCCAAGAGACCCAGTACTTC
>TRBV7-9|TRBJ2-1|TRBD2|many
CASSSRGAGGYNEQFF
TGTGCCAGCAGCTCACGCGGGGCGGGAGGCTACAATGAGCAGTTCTTC
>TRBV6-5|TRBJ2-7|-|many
CASSYTAAYEQYF
TGTGCCAGCAGTTATACGGCGGCCTACGAGCAGTACTTC
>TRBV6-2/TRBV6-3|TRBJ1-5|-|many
CASSIPGYSNQPQHF
TGTGCCAGCAGTATTCCGGGTTATAGCAATCAGCCCCAGCATTTT
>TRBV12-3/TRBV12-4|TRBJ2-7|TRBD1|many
CASSYDRGINEQYF
TGTGCCAGCAGTTACGACAGGGGTATTAACGAGCAGTACTTC